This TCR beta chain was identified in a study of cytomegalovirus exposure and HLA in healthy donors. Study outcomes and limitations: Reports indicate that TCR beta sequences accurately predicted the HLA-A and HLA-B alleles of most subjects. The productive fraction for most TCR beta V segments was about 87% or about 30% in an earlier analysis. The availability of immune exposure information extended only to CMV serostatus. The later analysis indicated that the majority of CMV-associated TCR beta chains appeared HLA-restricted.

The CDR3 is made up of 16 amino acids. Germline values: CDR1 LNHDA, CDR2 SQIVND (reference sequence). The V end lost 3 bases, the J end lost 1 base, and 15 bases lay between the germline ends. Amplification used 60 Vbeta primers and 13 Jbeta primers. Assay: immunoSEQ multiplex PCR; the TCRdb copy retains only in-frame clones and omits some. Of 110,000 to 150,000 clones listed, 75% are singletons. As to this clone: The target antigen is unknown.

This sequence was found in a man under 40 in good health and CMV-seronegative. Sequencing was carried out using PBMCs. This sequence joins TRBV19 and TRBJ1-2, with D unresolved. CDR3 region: CASSILGGADNYGYTF. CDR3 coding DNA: TGTGCCAGTAGTATTTTAGGAGGCGCGGATAACTATGGCTACACCTTC. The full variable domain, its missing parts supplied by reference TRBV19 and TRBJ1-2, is DGGITQSPKYLFRKEGQNVTLSCEQNLNHDAMYWYRQDPGQGLRLIYYSQIVNDFQKGDIAEGYSVSREKKESFPLTVTSAQKNPTAFYLCASSILGGADNYGYTFGSGTRLTVV.